This paragraph reports one T cell receptor (beta chain). DNA and RNA were both co-extracted from approximately 20-30 mg of bulk tissue that had not been sorted. With chronic HBV infection, the patients were also treatment-naive. V lost 4 bases and J 2 bases, leaving 17 bases between the germline ends. Germline-derived CDR1 and CDR2 are MGHRA and YSYEKL. The CDR3 runs 16 residues. The input was around 500 ng total RNA; TCR beta cDNA was made from it with a constant-region primer. For TCR beta, libraries were produced by three nested multiplex PCR rounds using slightly modified ARM-PCR. In the first two PCR rounds, TRBV1-TRBV30 forward primers were paired with a C-beta reverse primer, and each round lasted around 10 cycles. TCRdb independently ran MiXCR on the multiplex PCR reads; one entry per CDR3 protein. Among some 190,000 distinct CDR3 sequences listed, over 80% were seen once. This specimen belongs to a study of tumor-infiltrating lymphocytes in primary liver carcinoma. Study-wide context: Tissue type made little difference to sample yields of roughly 3.5 to 8 million productive TCRbeta reads.

This chain uses TRBV4-1 with TRBJ2-5, with TRBD2 as a possible D gene (5 bases). The sample consisted of tumor tissue from primary liver carcinoma. This sequence was found in a man aged 35 to 55 with primary liver carcinoma and hepatitis B virus infection. In nucleotides, the CDR3 is TGCGCCAGCAGCCTTGAGAGGGCGCTGCGTCAAGAGACCCAGTACTTC. It encodes CASSLERALRQETQYF.